This entry lists 9 T cell receptor beta chains sequenced from one sample in a study of OX40 agonist ivuxolimab in advanced cancers. The assay was immunoSEQ multiplex PCR, and TCRdb's table has in-frame clones only and misses some. The sample lists 58,000 or so clones, approximately 87% occurring once. Sample: CD4+ or CD8+ T cells sorted from blood, taken in a trial of the OX40 agonist ivuxolimab. These receptors all come from an adult with an advanced solid tumor such as melanoma, head and neck, liver or kidney cancer.

The CDR3 is CASSDLDRKEQYF. As DNA, the CDR3 is TGTGCCAGCAGTGACCTCGACCGAAAGGAGCAGTACTTC. This chain links TRBV6-5 with TRBJ2-7; unclear D gene. CDR1 is MNHEY, CDR2 SVGAGI, per germline. This CDR3 has 13 amino acids. V was shortened by 5 bases and J by 7 bases, with 15 bases between the two germline ends.

The genes are TRBV5-1 and TRBJ1-1; no firm D call. Germline-derived CDR1 and CDR2 are SGHRS and YFSETQ. V dropped 5 bases and J dropped 1 base, with 18 bases sitting between them. The CDR3 extends over 16 amino acids. The CDR3 region has the DNA TGCGCCAGCAGAGGAGGCTCCGGAGGGTGGAACACTGAAGCTTTCTTT. Protein sequence: CASRGGSGGWNTEAFF.

This sequence joins TRBV7-9 and TRBJ1-1; possible D gene TRBD1, 6 bases. Germline CDR1 and CDR2: SEHNR and FQNEAQ (reference sequence). V lost 5 bases to trimming and J lost 7 bases, with 11 bases between them. This CDR3 contains 12 residues. In DNA, the CDR3 is TGTGCCAGCAGCCAGGGGACTTATGAAGCTTTCTTT. Translation gives CASSQGTYEAFF.

CDR3 sequence (DNA): TGCGCCAGCAGCCTAAGAATGTCCGGGGAGCTGTTTTTT. Its translation is CASSLRMSGELFF. The genes are TRBV4-3 and TRBJ2-2, with no clear D. The ends were cut back, 4 bases at V and 6 bases at J, with 9 bases in the middle. This CDR3 region has 13 residues. Germline CDR1 LGHNA, CDR2 YSLEER.

V usage is TRBV27 and J usage is TRBJ2-7; 8 bases align to TRBD1. The germline CDR1 and CDR2 sequences are MNHEY and SMNVEV (reference sequence). The CDR3 contains 13 residues. V lost 2 bases and J lost 4; bases outside the gene matches: 1. CDR3 amino acids: CASSLDRGYEQYF. In nucleotides, the CDR3 is TGTGCCAGCAGTTTAGACAGGGGATACGAGCAGTACTTC.

This clone has more than one count but fewer than ten. The J gene is TRBJ1-5, the V gene TRBV19; D ambiguous. The germline V gene encodes CDR1 LNHDA and CDR2 SQIVND (reference sequence). V was trimmed by 5 bases and J by 9 bases, leaving 14 bases between them. The CDR3 runs 13 residues. CDR3 coding DNA: TGTGCCAGTAGTCCCCGCCGCGTGCCGCCCCAGCATTTT. As protein: CASSPRRVPPQHF.

V is TRBV7-2 and J is TRBJ2-1, with TRBD2 identical over 10 bases. Germline V gene data show CDR1 as SGHTA and CDR2 as FQGNSA. CDR3 size: 13 residues. The V and J ends lost 5 bases and 8 bases, in that order; junction bases with no gene match: 3. CDR3 DNA sequence: TGTGCCAGCAGCATGCTAGCGGGGGATGAGCAGTTCTTC. It is translated as CASSMLAGDEQFF.

The chain carries TRBV10-3 and TRBJ2-5; 7 bases match TRBD2. Germline V lookup: CDR1 ENHRY, CDR2 SYGVKD. The V and J ends lost 4 bases and 0 bases, in that order; junction bases with no gene match: 8. CDR3 length: 16 amino acids. In DNA, the CDR3 is TGTGCCATCAGTGCTATGTCGCGGGGGAACCAAGAGACCCAGTACTTC. Its protein product is CAISAMSRGNQETQYF.

This clone was seen once. V usage is TRBV6-1 and J usage is TRBJ2-7, with TRBD2 as a possible D gene (6 bases). The CDR3 sequence is 15 residues long. Germline lookup yields CDR1 MNHNS and CDR2 SASEGT. The germline V and J ends were trimmed by 4 bases and 3 bases, with 16 bases remaining between them. Here the CDR3 reads CASSAGLGRHYEQYF. The CDR3 DNA sequence: TGTGCCAGCAGTGCGGGCCTTGGGAGGCACTACGAGCAGTACTTC.